Sequencing of this T cell receptor (beta chain) was carried out in a study of cytomegalovirus exposure and HLA in healthy donors. Study-wide results and caveats: Reportedly, a later analysis found an Asian-associated ancestry cluster had fewer N-insertions than the roughly 670-donor mean. Across donors, sequencing depth was assumed by presence/absence analyses to be roughly uniform.

This CDR3 is 13 amino acids long. The germline V gene encodes CDR1 SGHTA and CDR2 FQGNSA. The ends lost 4 bases at V and 7 bases at J; junction bases unmatched: 3. The PCR had 60 Vbeta and 13 Jbeta primers. This table comes from immunoSEQ multiplex PCR, and its TCRdb copy is limited to in-frame clones, with some not included. The data show approximately 160,000 clones, around 75% seen once. Worth noting for this clone: Its antigen is not known.

The TCR comes from a male donor in good health and CMV-seronegative. J is TRBJ2-2 and V is TRBV7-2; 7 bases map to TRBD2. The sequenced material came from PBMCs. For the CDR3, the DNA is TGTGCCAGCAGCTCGACTAGCATCGGGGAGCTGTTTTTT. Protein product: CASSSTSIGELFF.